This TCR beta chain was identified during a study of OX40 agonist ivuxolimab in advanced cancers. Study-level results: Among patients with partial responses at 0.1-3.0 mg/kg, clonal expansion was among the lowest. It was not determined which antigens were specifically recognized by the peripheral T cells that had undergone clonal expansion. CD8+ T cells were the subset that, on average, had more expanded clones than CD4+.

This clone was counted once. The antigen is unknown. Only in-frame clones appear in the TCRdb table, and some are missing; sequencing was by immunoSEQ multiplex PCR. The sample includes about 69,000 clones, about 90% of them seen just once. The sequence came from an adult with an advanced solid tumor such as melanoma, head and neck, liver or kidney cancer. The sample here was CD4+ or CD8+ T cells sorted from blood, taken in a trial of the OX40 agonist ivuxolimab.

For the CDR3, the DNA is TGTGCCAGCAGTTCCGAGGACAGGGTTTTTGAAAAACTGTTTTTT. This translates into CASSSEDRVFEKLFF. The rearrangement joins TRBV6-5 to TRBJ1-4, with 8 positions matching TRBD1. The junction had 8 bases not matched to a gene; V was cut back by 4 bases and J by 7 bases. Germline V gene lookup returns CDR1 MNHEY and CDR2 SVGAGI. The CDR3 has 15 residues.